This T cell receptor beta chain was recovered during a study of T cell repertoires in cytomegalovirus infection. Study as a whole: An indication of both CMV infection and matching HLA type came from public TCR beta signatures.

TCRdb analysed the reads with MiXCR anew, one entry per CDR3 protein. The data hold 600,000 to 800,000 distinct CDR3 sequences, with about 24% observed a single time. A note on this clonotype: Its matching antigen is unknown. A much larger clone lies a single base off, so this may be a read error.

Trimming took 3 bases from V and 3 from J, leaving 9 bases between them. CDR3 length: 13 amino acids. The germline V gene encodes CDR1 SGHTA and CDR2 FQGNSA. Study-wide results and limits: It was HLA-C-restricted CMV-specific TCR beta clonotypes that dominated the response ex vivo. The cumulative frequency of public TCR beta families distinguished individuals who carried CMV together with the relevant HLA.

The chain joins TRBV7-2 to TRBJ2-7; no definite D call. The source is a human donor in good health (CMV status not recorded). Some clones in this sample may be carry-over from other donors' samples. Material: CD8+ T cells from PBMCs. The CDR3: CTSSFQDHYEQYV. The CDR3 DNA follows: TGTACCAGCAGCTTTCAGGACCACTACGAGCAGTACGTC.